The 28 T cell receptor beta chains below were found in one sample sequenced in a study of blood T cell repertoires in COVID-19 (dated by TCRdb to about 2020). The method was the immunoSEQ multiplex PCR assay. Entries here come from immuneACCESS through TCRdb and include only in-frame sequences with V and J called. Some clones fail to appear in such tables; in the studies checked, an unresolved V gene covers under half of the shortfall, and the cause of the remainder is unknown. This sample holds some 60,000 clones; roughly 80% were observed only once. The top ten clonotypes cover over 9.5% of the sample. The sample consisted of peripheral blood. The receptors come from a human donor in a cohort sampled during active COVID-19.

This chain uses TRBV2 with TRBJ2-2; 8 nucleotides align to TRBD2. Germline values: CDR1 SNHLY, CDR2 FYNNEI. V shed 6 bases, J shed 7 bases, and the junction held 10 bases outside the gene matches. The CDR3 is 15 amino acids. The CDR3 sequence: CASRNERGRFGELFF. The CDR3 nucleotides are TGTGCCAGCAGGAACGAGCGGGGGAGGTTCGGGGAGCTGTTTTTT. Complete variable domain (other parts from reference TRBV2 and TRBJ2-2): EPEVTQTPSHQVTQMGQEVILRCVPISNHLYFYWYRQILGQKVEFLVSFYNNEISEKSEIFDDQFSVERPDGSNFTLKIRSTKLEDSAMYFCASRNERGRFGELFFGEGSRLTVL.

This chain links TRBV5-7 with TRBJ2-1, with 12 nucleotides matching TRBD1. TRBV5-7 is an ORF, with its function uncertain. The ends lost 1 base at V and 10 bases at J; junction bases unmatched: 6. There are 15 residues in the CDR3. The CDR3 region has the DNA TGTGCCAGCAGCTTGTTGGGACAGGGGGCCCACGAGCAGTTCTTC. The encoded protein is CASSLLGQGAHEQFF.

This clone is a singleton in its sample. The chain has TRBV5-4 and TRBJ1-1; 7 bases are a match to TRBD1. Germline V CDR1 and CDR2: SGHNT, YYREEE (reference sequence). The CDR3 contains 12 residues. The V gene end was trimmed by 4 bases and the J gene end by 8 bases; junction bases not matched to a gene: 5. CDR3 in DNA: TGTGCCAGCAGCACCCAGGGGGAAGAAGCTTTCTTT. Protein product: CASSTQGEEAFF. Complete variable domain (other parts from reference TRBV5-4 and TRBJ1-1): ETGVTQSPTHLIKTRGQQVTLRCSSQSGHNTVSWYQQALGQGPQFIFQYYREEENGRGNFPPRFSGLQFPNYSSELNVNALELDDSALYLCASSTQGEEAFFGQGTRLTVV.

This rearrangement joins TRBV5-1 to TRBJ2-7; maybe TRBD1 (6 bases). The ends were cut back, 4 bases at V and 0 bases at J, with 14 bases in the middle. CDR1 SGHRS and CDR2 YFSETQ come from the germline V gene. This CDR3 spans 15 amino acids. This chain's CDR3 is CASSQKQGSSYEQYF. The CDR3 DNA sequence: TGCGCCAGCAGCCAGAAACAGGGTAGCTCCTACGAGCAGTACTTC. Full variable domain (rest looked up from reference TRBV5-1 and TRBJ2-7): KAGVTQTPRYLIKTRGQQVTLSCSPISGHRSVSWYQQTPGQGLQFLFEYFSETQRNKGNFPGRFSGRQFSNSRSEMNVSTLELGDSALYLCASSQKQGSSYEQYFGPGTRLTVT.

The gene calls are TRBV2 and TRBJ2-3, with 12 bases that match TRBD2. The J segment lost 3 bases and the V segment lost 3 bases, leaving 16 bases of the junction unmatched. From germline, CDR1 is SNHLY and CDR2 FYNNEI. The length of the CDR3 is 20 residues. As DNA, the CDR3 is TGTGCCAGCAGTGACCTGACTAGCGGGGGAGCCCTTTTCGAAACAGATACGCAGTATTTT. Its protein is CASSDLTSGGALFETDTQYF.

This chain connects TRBV7-9 to TRBJ2-3, with a possible D match to TRBD2 (6 bases). The V end lost 8 bases, the J end lost 0 bases, and 12 bases lay between the germline ends. In germline, CDR1 is SEHNR, CDR2 FQNEAQ (reference sequence). This CDR3 contains 14 residues. CDR3 bases: TGTGCCAGCCACGAGGCGGGGAGCACAGATACGCAGTATTTT. This sequence encodes CASHEAGSTDTQYF.

The rearrangement joins TRBV12-3 or TRBV12-4 to TRBJ2-5; D possibly corresponds to TRBD2 (5 bases). The CDR3 length is 13 residues. Trimming cost V 5 bases and J 5 bases, with 12 bases left between them. The CDR3 spells CASSGDYLETQYF. CDR3 DNA: TGTGCCAGCAGTGGCGACTATTTGGAGACCCAGTACTTC.

This clone was found once. The genes are TRBV6-5 and TRBJ2-7; D may be TRBD2 (5 bases). CDR1 is MNHEY, CDR2 SVGAGI, per germline. This CDR3 spans 13 amino acids. The V end was cut by 6 bases, the J end by 2 bases, with 11 bases between. The DNA of the CDR3 is TGTGCCAGCAGCCTCGGGGTGGCCTACGAGCAGTACGTC. Encoded protein: CASSLGVAYEQYV.

This chain connects TRBV28 to TRBJ1-6; possibly TRBD1 for D (5 bases). Trimming removed 6 bases from V and 10 bases from J, with 10 bases in between. CDR1 MDHEN and CDR2 SYDVKM come from the germline V gene. The CDR3 loop spans 12 amino acids. CDR3 loop: CASRVRESPLHF. The CDR3 nucleotides are TGTGCCAGCAGGGTCAGGGAATCACCCCTCCACTTT.

This clone was seen only a few times. The V gene is TRBV19, the J gene TRBJ1-1; TRBD1 matches at 7 bases. The CDR3 is 15 residues long. The V gene's germline CDR1 is LNHDA and CDR2 SQIVND (reference sequence). The V gene end was trimmed by 4 bases and the J gene end by 5 bases; junction bases not matched to a gene: 10. In nucleotides, the CDR3 is TGTGCCAGTAGTAGCTACAGGGGCGGTGGGACTGAAGCTTTCTTT. The encoded protein is CASSSYRGGGTEAFF. Full variable domain (remainder filled in from reference TRBV19 and TRBJ1-1): DGGITQSPKYLFRKEGQNVTLSCEQNLNHDAMYWYRQDPGQGLRLIYYSQIVNDFQKGDIAEGYSVSREKKESFPLTVTSAQKNPTAFYLCASSSYRGGGTEAFFGQGTRLTVV.

This chain joins TRBV6-5 and TRBJ2-7, with 9 bases aligning to TRBD1. The ends lost 0 bases at V and 4 bases at J; junction bases unmatched: 7. The CDR3 sequence is 16 residues long. Germline V lookup: CDR1 MNHEY, CDR2 SVGAGI. The CDR3 protein is CASSYSMWDRVYEQYF. The DNA of the CDR3 is TGTGCCAGCAGTTACTCGATGTGGGACAGGGTGTACGAGCAGTACTTC.

V usage is TRBV5-5 and J usage is TRBJ1-3; 7 nucleotides line up with TRBD1. The CDR3 has 15 amino acids. Germline values: CDR1 SGHKS, CDR2 YYEKEE (reference sequence). Trimming at V came to 4 bases and at J to 0 bases, leaving 4 bases not matched to a gene. CDR3 coding DNA: TGTGCCAGCAGCGTGGACAGGTCCTCTGGAAACACCATATATTTT. Protein sequence: CASSVDRSSGNTIYF.

V is TRBV6-5 and J is TRBJ1-3, with 9 bases matching TRBD1. Germline assignment: CDR1 MNHEY and CDR2 SVGAGI. The CDR3 runs to 14 residues. The J segment lost 4 bases and the V segment lost 7 bases, leaving 5 bases of the junction unmatched. The CDR3 protein is CASTWDRAGNTIYF. In nucleotides, the CDR3 is TGTGCCAGCACTTGGGACAGGGCCGGAAACACCATATATTTT.

The rearrangement links TRBV2 to TRBJ2-3; 14 bases agree with TRBD2. The CDR3 extends over 14 amino acids. CDR1 is SNHLY, CDR2 FYNNEI, per germline. Unmatched junction bases numbered 2, after V lost 6 bases and J lost 6 bases. This chain's CDR3 is CASSRTSGGDTQYF. CDR3 DNA sequence: TGTGCCAGCAGCCGGACTAGCGGGGGGGATACGCAGTATTTT.

CDR3 sequence: CASSFLAGGFDTQYF. Here the CDR3 DNA reads TGTGCCAGCAGTTTCCTAGCGGGGGGATTTGATACGCAGTATTTT. The V gene is TRBV27, the J gene TRBJ2-3, with 11 positions matching TRBD2. Germline V CDR1 and CDR2: MNHEY, SMNVEV (reference sequence). With V trimmed by 3 bases and J by 6 bases, 5 bases remained unmatched. The CDR3 runs to 15 residues.

The rearrangement links TRBV7-3 to TRBJ2-1; D is possibly TRBD2 (6 bases). The CDR3 contains 13 residues. Germline loops: CDR1 SGHTA, CDR2 FQGTGA. Trimming took off 5 bases at V and 9 bases at J, with 14 bases between the two ends. The CDR3 loop reads CASSPRGVTEQFF. The DNA for the CDR3 is TGTGCCAGCAGCCCGCGGGGTGTTACTGAGCAGTTCTTC.

The chain has TRBV5-6 and TRBJ2-3; TRBD1 aligns across 8 bases. Germline CDR1 and CDR2: SGHDT and YYEEEE. The CDR3 is 16 residues long. V shed 7 bases and J 2 bases; nucleotides not matched to a gene: 12. The CDR3 DNA is TGTGCCAGCGGAAGACGGACAGGGCGGAACACAGATACGCAGTATTTT. This translates into CASGRRTGRNTDTQYF.

V gene TRBV3-1 (or the pseudogene TRBV3-2) combines with J gene TRBJ2-5; 8 bases align to TRBD2. The CDR3 spans 21 residues. Germline CDR1 is LGHDT and CDR2 is YNNKEL (reference sequence). Losses at the gene ends were 0 bases for V and 3 bases for J; bases not matched to a gene: 21. The CDR3 loop is CASSQDLPGGGLITPKETQYF. In DNA, the CDR3 is TGTGCCAGCAGCCAAGACTTGCCGGGGGGGGGACTCATAACCCCAAAAGAGACCCAGTACTTC.

The V call is TRBV6-5, the J call TRBJ2-7; 8 bases align to TRBD1. CDR1 and CDR2 from the germline V gene are MNHEY and SVGAGI. Losses at the gene ends were 6 bases for V and 4 bases for J; bases not matched to a gene: 11. The CDR3 is made up of 15 amino acids. In DNA form, the CDR3 reads TGTGCCAGCAGCAGAAGCAGGGGGCGCGGATACGAGCAGTACTTC. It yields the protein CASSRSRGRGYEQYF.

The CDR3 sequence: CASSLYHDRASNQPQHF. In DNA form, the CDR3 reads TGTGCCAGCAGCCTATACCACGACAGGGCTAGCAATCAGCCCCAGCATTTT. The rearrangement joins TRBV4-2 to TRBJ1-5; 7 nucleotides align to TRBD1. The germline V gene has CDR1 LGHNA and CDR2 YNFKEQ. The CDR3 loop spans 17 amino acids. V lost 4 bases, J lost 0 bases, and 9 bases stayed unmatched.

CDR3 coding DNA: TGTGCCAGCAGCTTAGTTCGGGTCGGGGATTCACCCCTCCACTTT. Protein product: CASSLVRVGDSPLHF. The gene calls are TRBV7-8 and TRBJ1-6; no clear D. The CDR3 is 15 residues long. Looked up from germline, CDR1 is SGHVS and CDR2 is FQNEAQ. V shed 1 base and J shed 8 bases, with 12 bases lying between them.

The CDR3 bases are TGTGCCAGTAGTATAGGTCGATCCAGGGCATCCGGGGAGCTGTTTTTT. It is translated as CASSIGRSRASGELFF. V and J are TRBV19 and TRBJ2-2; tentatively, D is TRBD1 (5 bases). Germline values: CDR1 LNHDA, CDR2 SQIVND (reference sequence). The CDR3 consists of 16 residues. The germline V and J ends were trimmed by 1 base and 6 bases, with 15 bases remaining between them.

The table lists this clone with a count of one. The chain links TRBV20-1 to TRBJ1-2, with 8 bases identical to TRBD1. The V segment lost 4 bases and the J segment 8 bases; nucleotides outside the gene matches: 3. From germline, CDR1 is DFQATT and CDR2 SNEGSKA (reference sequence). This CDR3 comprises 11 residues. In nucleotides, the CDR3 is TGCAGTGCTACAGGGGGCAAGGGCTACACCTTC. Amino acid sequence: CSATGGKGYTF.

The chain is built from TRBV29-1 and TRBJ2-2, with 9 bases matching TRBD1. V lost 7 bases, J lost 2 bases, and 5 bases stayed unmatched. This CDR3 contains 14 residues. Germline values: CDR1 SQVTM, CDR2 ANQGSEA. The CDR3 nucleotides are TGCAGCGCTACGGACAGGGGAAACACCGGGGAGCTGTTTTTT. Translated: CSATDRGNTGELFF.

CDR3 residues: CASSPAGRKIGTIYF. The CDR3 DNA reads as TGTGCCAGCAGCCCCGCGGGGAGGAAAATAGGCACCATATATTTT. The gene calls are TRBV14 and TRBJ1-3; unclear D gene. The CDR3 is 15 residues long. Germline values: CDR1 SGHDN, CDR2 FVKESK. Trimming took 4 bases from V and 9 from J, leaving 19 bases between them.

The CDR3 spells CASILNRESNQPQHF. CDR3 bases: TGTGCCAGCATTCTCAACAGGGAATCCAATCAGCCCCAGCATTTT. This chain links TRBV6-5 with TRBJ1-5; tentatively, D is TRBD1 (6 bases). This CDR3 contains 15 residues. The V and J ends lost 7 bases and 3 bases respectively, with 16 bases between them. Germline CDR1 and CDR2: MNHEY and SVGAGI.

The V gene is TRBV9, the J gene TRBJ2-7, with a possible D match to TRBD1 (6 bases). This CDR3 comprises 15 residues. V was shortened by 3 bases and J by 2 bases, with 15 bases between the two germline ends. From germline, CDR1 is SGDLS and CDR2 YYNGEE. The CDR3, as DNA: TGTGCCAGCAGCGCGCGACAGGCTTTAACCTACGAGCAGTACTTC. This encodes CASSARQALTYEQYF.

This chain connects TRBV19 to TRBJ2-1; possibly TRBD1 for D (6 bases). Germline CDR1 LNHDA, CDR2 SQIVND (reference sequence). CDR3 length equals 15 residues. V shed 5 bases and J shed 5 bases, with 16 bases lying between them. Written as DNA, the CDR3 is TGTGCCAGTAGTCTCGCTCGGGACAACAACAATGAGCAGTTCTTC. It codes for CASSLARDNNNEQFF.